The 28 T cell receptor beta chains below all came from one sample that was sequenced in a study of neurological immune-mediated disorders. TCRdb reprocessed the 5' RACE reads via MiXCR and lists one record per CDR3 protein. The sample includes about 120,000 distinct CDR3 sequences, more than 2.5% of them seen just once. Sequencing used PBMCs. The receptors originated from a woman in her 30s with multiple sclerosis.

This clonotype was observed at least ten times. This chain uses TRBV5-1 with TRBJ2-5; 7 bases fit TRBD1. CDR3 length: 13 amino acids. Trimming took 4 bases from V and 9 from J; bases not matched to a gene: 9. CDR1 and CDR2 (germline): SGHRS, YFSETQ. In DNA, the CDR3 is TGCGCCAGCAGCGGGGGACAGTACTGGGCCCAGTACTTC. Its protein is CASSGGQYWAQYF.

The chain joins TRBV5-5 to TRBJ1-5; the D is unclear. Germline values: CDR1 SGHKS, CDR2 YYEKEE (reference sequence). Trimming took off 0 bases at V and 7 bases at J, with 11 bases between the two ends. The CDR3 runs to 14 residues. CDR3 DNA: TGTGCCAGCAGCTTGGGGTGGGGTGACCAGCCCCAGCATTTT. Translation: CASSLGWGDQPQHF.

This clonotype was detected many times. This sequence joins TRBV6-5 and TRBJ1-5; D may be TRBD1 (6 bases). Per the germline V gene, CDR1 is MNHEY and CDR2 is SVGAGI. Trimming stripped 6 bases from V and 2 bases from J, with 14 bases between. The CDR3 spans 15 residues. CDR3 sequence (DNA): TGTGCCAGCAGCCGAGGGGGGTCTGGCAATCAGCCCCAGCATTTT. As protein: CASSRGGSGNQPQHF.

At least ten counts were recorded for this clonotype. V and J are TRBV29-1 and TRBJ1-3; tentatively, D is TRBD1 (6 bases). Germline CDR1 SQVTM, CDR2 ANQGSEA. Trimming left V 2 bases short and J 2 bases short, with 10 bases between. The CDR3 runs 14 residues. The CDR3 DNA is TGCAGCGTTGAAAGGTCAGGGGCTGGAAACACCATATATTTT. This translates into CSVERSGAGNTIYF.

In its sample, this clonotype was seen a few times. The chain is built from TRBV20-1 and TRBJ2-3; TRBD2 agrees at 8 bases. CDR3 length: 18 amino acids. Unmatched junction bases numbered 12, after V lost 1 base and J lost 0 bases. Germline V gives CDR1 DFQATT, CDR2 SNEGSKA (reference sequence). DNA for the CDR3: TGCAGTGCTAGAGGGAGGCGGGGGGCCCCCCTTAGCACAGATACGCAGTATTTT. This translates into CSARGRRGAPLSTDTQYF.

There are many counts of this clonotype. The J gene is TRBJ2-1, the V gene TRBV30; D assignment may be TRBD1 or TRBD2 (5 bases each). CDR1 GTSNPN and CDR2 SVGIG come from the germline V gene (reference sequence). Trimming shortened V by 4 bases and J by 0 bases, and 7 bases separated the two germline ends. CDR3 size: 13 residues. The CDR3 DNA follows: TGTGCCTGGACAGGGAGCTCCTACAATGAGCAGTTCTTC. This sequence encodes CAWTGSSYNEQFF.

The chain uses TRBV20-1 and TRBJ1-6, with D possibly TRBD1 on 5 matching bases. The CDR3 is 13 amino acids. Germline V CDR1 and CDR2: DFQATT, SNEGSKA (reference sequence). Trimming removed 3 bases at V and 7 bases at J, with 10 bases between. This CDR3 is CSASGTANSPLHF. The CDR3 DNA reads as TGCAGTGCTAGTGGGACCGCGAATTCACCCCTCCACTTT.

Ten or more counts support this clonotype. J is TRBJ1-2 and V is TRBV27; D not certain. Germline-derived CDR1 and CDR2 are MNHEY and SMNVEV (reference sequence). The CDR3 spans 12 residues. V lost 6 bases and J lost 8, with 13 bases in between. This CDR3 reads CASRAGPWGYTF. CDR3 coding DNA: TGTGCCAGCAGGGCCGGCCCCTGGGGCTACACCTTC.

At least ten counts were recorded for this clonotype. This chain links TRBV4-1 with TRBJ2-1; D not resolved. The CDR3 totals 12 residues. Deletions cut 0 bases from V and 8 bases from J, with 5 bases between. Looked up from germline, CDR1 is MGHRA and CDR2 is YSYEKL. CDR3 loop: CASSQEGYEQFF. The DNA of the CDR3 is TGCGCCAGCAGCCAAGAAGGATATGAGCAGTTCTTC.

In this sample, this clonotype turned up many times. The chain recombines TRBV20-1 with TRBJ1-2; TRBD1 is a possible D gene (6 bases). This CDR3 contains 14 residues. Germline loops: CDR1 DFQATT, CDR2 SNEGSKA (reference sequence). The germline V and J ends were trimmed by 3 bases and 7 bases, with 18 bases remaining between them. CDR3 DNA sequence: TGCAGTGCTAGTTACGGGGAGACAGGTCCTGGCTACACCTTC. The encoded protein is CSASYGETGPGYTF.

This clonotype was seen repeatedly, ten times or more. The rearrangement uses TRBV7-6 and TRBJ2-3, with D unclear. CDR3 length equals 13 residues. The V gene's germline CDR1 is SGHVS and CDR2 FNYEAQ. Between the trimmed V and J ends, which lost 5 bases and 8 bases, there was a span of 14 bases. CDR3 sequence reads: CASSPRSGSTQYF. CDR3 DNA: TGTGCCAGCAGCCCCCGGTCCGGATCTACGCAGTATTTT.

This clonotype was counted at least ten times. The chain joins TRBV6-5 to TRBJ2-1; maybe TRBD2 (5 bases). Trimming stripped 4 bases from V and 10 bases from J, with 11 bases between. This CDR3 comprises 12 residues. Germline V gives CDR1 MNHEY, CDR2 SVGAGI. The CDR3 sequence: CASSSSPGEQFF. The CDR3 DNA reads TGTGCCAGCAGTTCCTCCCCGGGGGAGCAGTTCTTC.

This clonotype occurred many times. The genes are TRBV5-6 and TRBJ2-1; TRBD2 might be the D (5 bases). In germline, CDR1 is SGHDT, CDR2 YYEEEE. This CDR3 spans 15 amino acids. The V and J ends lost 2 bases and 8 bases respectively, with 17 bases between them. CDR3 sequence: CASSLSGGWRDEQFF. Written as DNA, the CDR3 is TGTGCCAGCAGCTTATCCGGTGGGTGGCGGGATGAGCAGTTCTTC.

This clonotype was counted at least ten times. The chain couples TRBV29-1 to TRBJ2-7, with a tentative D call TRBD1 (6 bases). This CDR3 region has 11 residues. Looked up from germline, CDR1 is SQVTM and CDR2 is ANQGSEA. Trimming removed 5 bases at V and 3 bases at J, with 8 bases between. This CDR3 is CSVSTGYEQYF. DNA of the CDR3: TGCAGCGTTTCGACAGGCTACGAGCAGTACTTC.

The sample holds many counts of this clonotype. This rearrangement joins TRBV7-8 to TRBJ2-3; no clear D. Germline-derived CDR1 and CDR2 are SGHVS and FQNEAQ. V lost 5 bases and J lost 7, with 13 bases in between. The CDR3 runs to 13 residues. CDR3 DNA sequence: TGTGCCAGCAGCAGTAGTTTCGTACATACGCAGTATTTT. It is translated as CASSSSFVHTQYF.

This clonotype was seen many times. This sequence joins TRBV4-3 and TRBJ2-3, with D perhaps matching TRBD1 (5 bases). CDR1 is LGHNA and CDR2 is YSLEER in the germline V gene. The V and J ends lost 1 base and 2 bases respectively, with 16 bases between them. The CDR3 runs 17 residues. The CDR3 here is CASSQVLQDTSTDTQYF. CDR3 DNA: TGCGCCAGCAGCCAAGTACTCCAGGACACCTCCACAGATACGCAGTATTTT.

This clonotype was seen ten or more times. CDR3 nucleotides: TGTGCCAGCTCTCAGACCACAGGGGTGAACACTGAAGCTTTCTTT. This codes for CASSQTTGVNTEAFF. The chain links TRBV18 to TRBJ1-1; TRBD1 aligns across 7 bases. V lost 6 bases to trimming and J lost 0 bases; unmatched junction nucleotides: 7. The CDR3 length is 15 residues. Germline-derived CDR1 and CDR2 are KGHSH and LQKENI. The full variable domain, in which reference TRBV18 and TRBJ1-1 provide the parts outside the CDR3, is NAGVMQNPRHLVRRRGQEARLRCSPMKGHSHVYWYRQLPEEGLKFMVYLQKENIIDESGMPKERFSAEFPKEGPSILRIQQVVRGDSAAYFCASSQTTGVNTEAFFGQGTRLTVV.

This clonotype was observed at least ten times. The chain is built from TRBV5-1 and TRBJ1-1; D uncertain. Trimming pared 2 bases from V and 2 bases from J, leaving 10 bases between. The V gene's germline CDR1 is SGHRS and CDR2 YFSETQ. The CDR3 totals 14 residues. The CDR3 DNA reads as TGCGCCAGCAGCTTTTACTCAGGTAACACTGAAGCTTTCTTT. Its protein is CASSFYSGNTEAFF.

CDR3 DNA: TGTGCCAGCAGCTCCCCGGCCGGTAACTATGGCTACACCTTC. Amino acid sequence: CASSSPAGNYGYTF. This chain uses TRBV7-9 with TRBJ1-2; D is undetermined. The germline V and J ends were trimmed by 4 bases and 1 base, with 10 bases remaining between them. Germline V CDR1 and CDR2: SEHNR, FQNEAQ (reference sequence). The length of the CDR3 is 14 residues.

This clonotype was found many times. The chain employs TRBV10-3 and TRBJ2-7; possible D gene TRBD2, 7 bases. This CDR3 region has 15 residues. Germline V gives CDR1 ENHRY, CDR2 SYGVKD. Trimming left V 9 bases short and J 6 bases short, with 24 bases between. This CDR3 is CAMLHLRLGGAEQYF. Written as DNA, the CDR3 is TGTGCCATGCTCCACCTCAGACTAGGGGGGGCCGAGCAGTACTTC.

The chain joins TRBV7-8 to TRBJ2-7, with D uncertain. Between the trimmed V and J ends, which lost 5 bases and 6 bases, there was a span of 11 bases. The length of the CDR3 is 12 residues. Germline CDR1 reads SGHVS; CDR2 reads FQNEAQ. The CDR3 sequence is CASSPEAGEQYF. DNA for the CDR3: TGTGCCAGCAGCCCCGAGGCTGGCGAGCAGTACTTC.

This clonotype was observed many times. This chain connects TRBV18 to TRBJ2-4, with 7 bases that match TRBD2. Germline-derived CDR1 and CDR2 are KGHSH and LQKENI. V trimming: 2 bases; J trimming: 0 bases; junction bases outside the gene matches: 4. The CDR3 sequence is 16 residues long. CDR3 region: CASSPGGLLAKNIQYF. CDR3 DNA sequence: TGTGCCAGCTCACCAGGGGGACTACTAGCCAAAAACATTCAGTACTTC.

The sample holds many counts of this clonotype. This chain links TRBV7-2 with TRBJ2-3, with a possible D match to TRBD2 (5 bases). There are 12 residues in the CDR3. V lost 6 bases, J lost 6 bases, and 10 bases lay in between. Looked up from germline, CDR1 is SGHTA and CDR2 is FQGNSA. The DNA for the CDR3 is TGTGCCAGCAGTTTTCGAGGGGATACGCAGTATTTT. This codes for CASSFRGDTQYF.

This sequence joins TRBV30 and TRBJ1-2, with D tentatively TRBD1 (5 bases). Trimming pared 5 bases from V and 1 base from J, leaving 14 bases between. CDR3 length: 14 residues. Looked up from germline, CDR1 is GTSNPN and CDR2 is SVGIG (reference sequence). The CDR3 DNA reads TGTGCCTGGTACGACAGTTTTATTAACTATGGCTACACCTTC. It translates to CAWYDSFINYGYTF.

This clonotype was seen many times. V gene TRBV29-1 combines with J gene TRBJ2-7; 9 positions match TRBD2. This CDR3 is 13 amino acids long. Germline V gene lookup returns CDR1 SQVTM and CDR2 ANQGSEA. Unmatched junction bases numbered 10, after V lost 6 bases and J lost 7 bases. CDR3 bases: TGCAGCGTGGGGGTTAGCGGGAGAGCGGAGCAGTACTTC. Its translation: CSVGVSGRAEQYF.

On this clonotype: Mismatch with germline at one junction end may stem from a read error. The V gene is TRBV20-1, the J gene TRBJ2-6, with TRBD1 matching 7 bases. The CDR3 extends over 15 amino acids. Germline assignment: CDR1 DFQATT and CDR2 SNEGSKA (reference sequence). CDR3 in DNA: TGCAGTGCTAGGGCAGGGGGTGGCTGGGCCAAAGTCCTGACTTTC. This gives the protein CSARAGGGWAKVLTF.

This clonotype has ten or more counts. The V call is TRBV20-1, the J call TRBJ2-7; TRBD2 aligns across 14 bases. CDR1 DFQATT and CDR2 SNEGSKA come from the germline V gene (reference sequence). The ends lost 5 bases at V and 7 bases at J; junction bases unmatched: 13. This CDR3 is built from 16 residues. The DNA of the CDR3 is TGCAGTGCTTCGACTAGCGGGAGGGCCCCCACTAGAGAGCAGTACTTC. Amino acids: CSASTSGRAPTREQYF.

This clonotype has ten or more counts. This chain links TRBV19 with TRBJ1-5; TRBD1 matches 8 bases. CDR1 and CDR2 (germline): LNHDA, SQIVND (reference sequence). This CDR3 region has 13 residues. After removal of 8 bases from V and 4 bases from J, the junction contained 4 bases not matched to a gene. The CDR3 is CASGGQGNQPQHF. DNA of the CDR3: TGTGCCAGTGGCGGACAGGGTAATCAGCCCCAGCATTTT.